These 23 T cell receptor beta chains were all obtained from the same sample, sequenced in a study of sequential checkpoint blockade in melanoma. The table came from immunoSEQ multiplex PCR; TCRdb's copy has only in-frame clones and leaves some out. The sample has about 15,000 clones; 77% are singletons. The treatment denotes: randomized to nivolumab then ipilimumab (arm A) or the reverse (arm B). The source was CD8+ T cells sorted from blood (inferred from file names), collected from a patient given nivolumab and ipilimumab in sequence. The receptors come from a human donor with melanoma.

The chain is built from TRBV7-9 and TRBJ2-5, with 10 bases lining up with TRBD2. The J call may be faulty, since TRBJ2-7 better matches the DNA end. The germline V gene encodes CDR1 SEHNR and CDR2 FQNEAQ (reference sequence). The CDR3 has 18 amino acids. CDR3 loop: CASSEASGRPPGGSEQYF. Written as DNA, the CDR3 is TGTGCCAGCAGCGAGGCTAGCGGGAGACCACCCGGAGGGTCCGAGCAGTACTTC.

The chain joins TRBV19 to TRBJ2-1, with 11 bases matching TRBD2. Germline-derived CDR1 and CDR2 are LNHDA and SQIVND (reference sequence). Trimming removed 3 bases from V and 6 bases from J; junction bases left unmatched: 4. The CDR3 runs to 15 residues. CDR3 in DNA: TGTGCCAGTAGTATGGGGACTAGCGGCCTCAATGAGCAGTTCTTC. Its protein is CASSMGTSGLNEQFF.

The V and J genes are TRBV2 and TRBJ1-1, with D possibly TRBD1 on 6 matching bases. Trimming took off 6 bases at V and 3 bases at J, with 14 bases between the two ends. There are 14 residues in the CDR3. Germline V lookup: CDR1 SNHLY, CDR2 FYNNEI. Written as DNA, the CDR3 is TGTGCCAGCAGAGCAGTGGACAGTTACACTGAAGCTTTCTTT. Its protein is CASRAVDSYTEAFF.

In its sample, this clone was seen once. The chain has TRBV5-1 and TRBJ2-1; D possibly corresponds to TRBD2 (6 bases). Germline CDR1 is SGHRS and CDR2 is YFSETQ. The CDR3 spans 15 residues. V shed 3 bases and J shed 8 bases, with 18 bases lying between them. The CDR3 here is CASSSGRGKGDEQFF. The CDR3 DNA reads TGCGCCAGCAGCTCAGGACGGGGGAAGGGCGATGAGCAGTTCTTC.

The chain joins TRBV2 to TRBJ2-7, with D possibly TRBD2 on 5 matching bases. V was cut by 11 bases and J by 0 bases, with 14 bases left in between. This CDR3 is 13 amino acids long. Germline V gene sequence: CDR1 SNHLY, CDR2 FYNNEI. CDR3 coding DNA: TGTGCCGCCGGGATACTTAGCTCCTACGAGCAGTACTTC. Translating it yields CAAGILSSYEQYF.

The rearrangement links TRBV5-4 to TRBJ2-7; the D gene is possibly TRBD1 (6 bases). The CDR3 is 15 amino acids. The V end was cut by 4 bases, the J end by 3 bases, with 17 bases between. Germline CDR1 is SGHNT and CDR2 is YYREEE (reference sequence). The CDR3 DNA sequence: TGTGCCAGCAGCATTGGGGGCCCTTCTTACTACGAGCAGTACTTC. Its translation: CASSIGGPSYYEQYF.

CDR3 coding DNA: TGTGCCAGCCGACTAGCGGGGGACCCAGATACGCAGTATTTT. This translates into CASRLAGDPDTQYF. This rearrangement joins TRBV7-9 to TRBJ2-3; TRBD2 agrees at 12 bases. CDR1 is SEHNR and CDR2 is FQNEAQ in the germline V gene (reference sequence). CDR3 size: 14 residues. Trimming at V came to 8 bases and at J to 4 bases, leaving 4 bases not matched to a gene.

This clone has a single count. The chain is built from TRBV2 and TRBJ2-1; 11 bases are shared with TRBD2. The CDR3 loop spans 13 amino acids. Germline trimming cut 4 bases from V and 10 bases from J; bases unmatched to any gene: 3. Looked up from germline, CDR1 is SNHLY and CDR2 is FYNNEI. Here the CDR3 DNA reads TGTGCCAGCAGTGTACTAGCGGGGGAGGAGCAGTTCTTC. This gives the protein CASSVLAGEEQFF.

The V call is TRBV5-1, the J call TRBJ2-3; TRBD2 matches at 7 bases. CDR3 length: 15 residues. J was trimmed by 3 bases and V by 2 bases; bases with no gene match: 6. The germline V gene encodes CDR1 SGHRS and CDR2 YFSETQ. The CDR3 protein is CASSLAGRTTDTQYF. The CDR3 DNA sequence: TGCGCCAGCAGCTTAGCGGGAAGAACAACAGATACGCAGTATTTT.

This chain uses TRBV11-2 with TRBJ2-1; weak D call: TRBD2 (6 bases). The CDR3 is 16 residues long. Trimming cost V 4 bases and J 1 base, with 14 bases left between them. CDR1 is SGHAT and CDR2 is FQNNGV in the germline V gene. CDR3 coding DNA: TGTGCCAGCAGCTCGCCAAGCGGGTTATCCTACAATGAGCAGTTCTTC. This codes for CASSSPSGLSYNEQFF. Full variable domain (remainder filled in from reference TRBV11-2 and TRBJ2-1): EAGVAQSPRYKIIEKRQSVAFWCNPISGHATLYWYQQILGQGPKLLIQFQNNGVVDDSQLPKDRFSAERLKGVDSTLKIQPAKLEDSAVYLCASSSPSGLSYNEQFFGPGTRLTVL.

This clone was counted once. V and J are TRBV9 and TRBJ2-7; TRBD2 is a possible D gene (6 bases). The germline V and J ends were trimmed by 3 bases and 7 bases, with 17 bases remaining between them. Per the germline V gene, CDR1 is SGDLS and CDR2 is YYNGEE. The length of the CDR3 is 14 residues. Written as DNA, the CDR3 is TGTGCCAGCAGCGCGGGAGACGCCCCATGGGAGCAGTACTTC. Residues: CASSAGDAPWEQYF.

The chain has TRBV30 and TRBJ2-5, with TRBD2 matching over 11 bases. V lost 1 base and J lost 5; bases outside the gene matches: 21. The CDR3 is made up of 20 amino acids. The germline V gene has CDR1 GTSNPN and CDR2 SVGIG (reference sequence). The CDR3 region has the DNA TGTGCCTGGAGTGGGTCGCGACTAGCGGGAAAAACTAGGGGTCGGGAGACCCAGTACTTC. This codes for CAWSGSRLAGKTRGRETQYF.

In DNA, the CDR3 is TGTGCCAGCAGCCCACGGACAGGTCTCTCTGGAAACACCATATATTTT. Its protein is CASSPRTGLSGNTIYF. The V call is TRBV13, the J call TRBJ1-3, with 7 bases lining up with TRBD1. Germline CDR1 reads PRHDT; CDR2 reads FYEKMQ (reference sequence). There are 16 residues in the CDR3. The V gene end was trimmed by 5 bases and the J gene end by 0 bases; junction bases not matched to a gene: 7.

The chain uses TRBV4-2 and TRBJ2-5; D is perhaps TRBD2 (6 bases). This CDR3 is built from 16 residues. Germline assignment: CDR1 LGHNA and CDR2 YNFKEQ. V shed 0 bases and J shed 4 bases, with 15 bases lying between them. CDR3 amino acids: CASSQDRASAPETQYF. In DNA, the CDR3 is TGTGCCAGCAGCCAAGATAGGGCTAGCGCCCCAGAGACCCAGTACTTC.

The table lists this clone with a few counts. This chain joins TRBV4-2 and TRBJ2-7, with 10 positions matching TRBD1. Germline CDR1 LGHNA, CDR2 YNFKEQ. CDR3 length: 17 amino acids. V shed 1 base, J shed 5 bases, and the junction held 11 bases outside the gene matches. CDR3 protein: CASSQAVGTGAFDEQYF. The CDR3 DNA reads TGTGCCAGCAGCCAAGCGGTAGGGACAGGGGCCTTCGACGAGCAGTACTTC.

The V gene is TRBV27, the J gene TRBJ2-1, with no clear D. CDR3 length: 15 amino acids. CDR1 MNHEY and CDR2 SMNVEV come from the germline V gene (reference sequence). V was cut by 6 bases and J by 0 bases, with 12 bases left in between. CDR3 nucleotides: TGTGCCAGCAGCCTGCTGGAGAGCTCCTACAATGAGCAGTTCTTC. Encoded protein: CASSLLESSYNEQFF.

The chain links TRBV9 to TRBJ2-3, with 11 nucleotides matching TRBD2. This CDR3 has 15 residues. Per germline, CDR1 SGDLS and CDR2 YYNGEE. With V trimmed by 2 bases and J by 2 bases, 1 base remained unmatched. CDR3 loop: CASSVTSGTTDTQYF. DNA of the CDR3: TGTGCCAGCAGCGTGACTAGCGGGACCACAGATACGCAGTATTTT.

CDR3 sequence (DNA): TGTGCCAGCAGCTCCCGGGACAGTAGCTCCTACGAGCAGTACTTC. Amino acid sequence: CASSSRDSSSYEQYF. The gene calls are TRBV7-8 and TRBJ2-7; TRBD1 aligns across 7 bases. CDR1 is SGHVS and CDR2 is FQNEAQ in the germline V gene. The CDR3 totals 15 residues. The ends lost 4 bases at V and 0 bases at J; junction bases unmatched: 6.

This chain uses TRBV7-9 with TRBJ1-1, with D perhaps TRBD1 (6 bases). CDR1 SEHNR and CDR2 FQNEAQ come from the germline V gene (reference sequence). Trimming removed 1 base from V and 0 bases from J, with 12 bases in between. The CDR3 loop spans 16 amino acids. CDR3 sequence reads: CASSLGTAPMNTEAFF. The CDR3 DNA follows: TGTGCCAGCAGCTTAGGGACAGCACCAATGAACACTGAAGCTTTCTTT.

CDR3 bases: TGTGCCAGCAGTTTGGGGGGGCTACAATGGGCCCAGCATTTT. Protein product: CASSLGGLQWAQHF. The chain has TRBV28 and TRBJ1-5; D may be TRBD1 (6 bases). V was pared by 3 bases and J by 11 bases, with 17 bases between. The CDR3 loop spans 14 amino acids. The germline CDR1 and CDR2 sequences are MDHEN and SYDVKM. Supplemented by reference TRBV28 and TRBJ1-5, the full variable domain reads DVKVTQSSRYLVKRTGEKVFLECVQDMDHENMFWYRQDPGLGLRLIYFSYDVKMKEKGDIPEGYSVSREKKERFSLILESASTNQTSMYLCASSLGGLQWAQHFGDGTRLSIL.

This chain links TRBV25-1 with TRBJ2-1; tentative D call: TRBD1 (6 bases). The V gene lost 2 bases and the J gene lost 10 bases, with 9 bases spanning the gap. The CDR3 consists of 12 residues. Per germline, CDR1 MGHDK and CDR2 SYGVNS. The CDR3 loop is CASSEQGREQFF. In nucleotides, the CDR3 is TGTGCCAGCAGTGAACAGGGGAGAGAGCAGTTCTTC.

The chain recombines TRBV27 with TRBJ2-1; TRBD2 matches 7 bases. The CDR3 runs 15 residues. J was trimmed by 3 bases and V by 3 bases; bases with no gene match: 5. Germline V gene data show CDR1 as MNHEY and CDR2 as SMNVEV (reference sequence). CDR3 bases: TGTGCCAGCAGTTTTTTGCGGGAGATCTACAATGAGCAGTTCTTC. Translated: CASSFLREIYNEQFF.

The V call is TRBV27, the J call TRBJ1-5; 8 bases are shared with TRBD1. The V segment lost 5 bases and the J segment 7 bases; nucleotides outside the gene matches: 1. The CDR3 is 12 amino acids. The germline gives CDR1 MNHEY, CDR2 SMNVEV (reference sequence). CDR3 coding DNA: TGTGCCAGCAGTGGACAGGGACAGCCCCAGCATTTT. As protein: CASSGQGQPQHF.